This T cell receptor beta chain was obtained from a study of regulatory T cells in long-lasting Graves disease. Study context: For under 3 months, newly diagnosed Graves' patients had been taking antithyroid drugs. Study-wide points: Compared with new cases, persistent Graves' patients showed reduced TCR diversity.

A remark on this clonotype: No antigen is known for it.

The authors built TCR beta libraries using iRepertoire HTBI primers and Arm-PCR of CDR3 regions. Via MiXCR, TCRdb re-called the multiplex PCR reads, giving one row per CDR3 protein. Seen here are 410,000 or so distinct CDR3 sequences, under 15% observed once, and the top ten hold approximately 15%. The ends were cut back, 5 bases at V and 0 bases at J, with 17 bases in the middle. Per germline, CDR1 LGHDT and CDR2 YNNKEL (reference sequence). The CDR3 is made up of 17 amino acids. Time point meaning: newly diagnosed GD, antithyroid drugs for less than 3 months. Making the TCR library involved RNA that had been extracted from PBMCs. In addition, the sample was reused for a study of T cells in Graves' hyperthyroidism and ophthalmopathy. As that report states: The hyperthyroidism was newly diagnosed and had lasted under 2 months; the patients were aged 18 to 65.

The material was peripheral blood mononuclear cells (PBMCs), obtained at new diagnosis, from a patient treated with antithyroid drugs. The sequence was obtained from a woman in her twenties or thirties with Graves disease. The chain is built from TRBV3-1 and TRBJ1-5; a weak D match, TRBD1 (5 bases). CDR3 sequence: CASSSRGQDNSNQPQHF. The CDR3 nucleotides read TGTGCCAGCAGCTCCCGTGGGCAGGACAATAGCAATCAGCCCCAGCATTTT. The full variable domain, in which reference TRBV3-1 and TRBJ1-5 provide the parts outside the CDR3, is DTAVSQTPKYLVTQMGNDKSIKCEQNLGHDTMYWYKQDSKKFLKIMFSYNNKELIINETVPNRFSPKSPDKAHLNLHINSLELGDSAVYFCASSSRGQDNSNQPQHFGDGTRLSIL.